This is a list of T cell receptor beta chains from one sample in a study of cytomegalovirus exposure and HLA in healthy donors. The repertoire was sequenced with immunoSEQ multiplex PCR; TCRdb's copy has only in-frame clones and lacks some. The table includes about 130,000 clones, roughly 87% detected once. Input material: PBMCs. These receptors all stem from a woman younger than 35 in good health and CMV-seropositive. CDR3s include the opening cysteine and the closing phenylalanine or tryptophan. Each record gives: clone size, D gene, J gene, V gene, CDR3 DNA, CDR3 protein. The D gene is left open where the match is weak. The listing skips clone size in some rows; elsewhere it reads once, few, many or a size class.

>NA|TRBD2|TRBJ2-1|TRBV18
TGTGCCAGCTCACCAACGCTAGCGGGGGGTTACAATGAGCAGTTCTTC
CASSPTLAGGYNEQFF
>NA|TRBD2|TRBJ2-2|TRBV9
TGTGCCAGCAGCTCCTCAGCGGGGTACACCGGGGAGCTGTTTTTT
CASSSSAGYTGELFF
>NA|NA|TRBJ1-1|TRBV2
TGTGCCAGCAGACCATTTCCCAGGGGTGGCACTGAAGCTTTCTTT
CASRPFPRGGTEAFF
>NA|TRBD1|TRBJ1-1|TRBV5-1
TGCGCCAGCAGCACACAGGGGGCCACTGAAGCTTTCTTT
CASSTQGATEAFF
>NA|TRBD2|TRBJ2-5|TRBV28
TGTGCCAGCAGTCCTATGCGGGGGGGCGTGGAGACCCAGTACTTC
CASSPMRGGVETQYF
>NA|NA|TRBJ1-1|TRBV2
TGTGCCAGCAGTGTTAGGAACACTGAAGCTTTCTTT
CASSVRNTEAFF
>NA|TRBD2|TRBJ2-3|TRBV2
TGTGCCAGCAGTGAAGCCCCAGGAGCGGGGGCCGTTGTTGAGACAGATACGCAGTATTTT
CASSEAPGAGAVVETDTQYF
>NA|TRBD1|TRBJ1-1|TRBV9
TGTGCCAGCAGCAGCTGGGACAGGGGTTCGGTCTTT
CASSSWDRGSVF
>few|TRBD1|TRBJ2-7|TRBV10-2
TGCGCCAGCAGTGATTGGGGGCAGGGGGCGTTCGAGCAGTACTTC
CASSDWGQGAFEQYF
>once|NA|TRBJ2-5|TRBV6-5
TGTGCCAGCAGTTACCGGGGACTGGCGAAAGAGACCCAGTACTTC
CASSYRGLAKETQYF
>few|TRBD1|TRBJ2-1|TRBV10-1
TGCGCCAGCTCGACAGGGGGCTCGATCAATGAGCAGTTCTTC
CASSTGGSINEQFF
>NA|NA|TRBJ2-1|TRBV28
TGTGCCAGCAGTTTATTTGGAGGCCCTCGGGAGTTCTTC
CASSLFGGPREFF
>NA|NA|TRBJ2-5|TRBV5-6
TGTGCCAGCAGCTCAAGCCGATACCGGGAGACCCAGTACTTC
CASSSSRYRETQYF
>NA|NA|TRBJ2-1|TRBV28
TGTGCCAGCAGTTCACTCAGTCCCGAGGCCCGCGATGAGCAGTTCTTC
CASSSLSPEARDEQFF
>NA|NA|TRBJ2-2|TRBV11-3
TGTGCCAGCAGCTCATACACCGGGGAGCTGTTTTTT
CASSSYTGELFF
>NA|NA|TRBJ2-5|TRBV11-2
TGTGCCAGCAGCTTAGGCAGGGCGGAGACCCAGTACTTC
CASSLGRAETQYF
>NA|NA|TRBJ2-2|TRBV19
TGTGCCAGTAACCTTCTAGGGAACACCGGGGAGCTGTTTTTT
CASNLLGNTGELFF
>NA|NA|TRBJ1-2|TRBV11-2
TGTGCCACCCGGCGGCAGGGGACTAACTATGGCTACACCTTC
CATRRQGTNYGYTF
>NA|NA|TRBJ1-1|TRBV27
TGTGCCAGCAGTTTTTTGGGGGGAAACACTGAAGCTTTCTTT
CASSFLGGNTEAFF
>NA|NA|TRBJ1-1|TRBV5-6
TGTGCCAGCAGCTTTGACCCCGGGGGGCGTGAAGCTTTCTTT
CASSFDPGGREAFF